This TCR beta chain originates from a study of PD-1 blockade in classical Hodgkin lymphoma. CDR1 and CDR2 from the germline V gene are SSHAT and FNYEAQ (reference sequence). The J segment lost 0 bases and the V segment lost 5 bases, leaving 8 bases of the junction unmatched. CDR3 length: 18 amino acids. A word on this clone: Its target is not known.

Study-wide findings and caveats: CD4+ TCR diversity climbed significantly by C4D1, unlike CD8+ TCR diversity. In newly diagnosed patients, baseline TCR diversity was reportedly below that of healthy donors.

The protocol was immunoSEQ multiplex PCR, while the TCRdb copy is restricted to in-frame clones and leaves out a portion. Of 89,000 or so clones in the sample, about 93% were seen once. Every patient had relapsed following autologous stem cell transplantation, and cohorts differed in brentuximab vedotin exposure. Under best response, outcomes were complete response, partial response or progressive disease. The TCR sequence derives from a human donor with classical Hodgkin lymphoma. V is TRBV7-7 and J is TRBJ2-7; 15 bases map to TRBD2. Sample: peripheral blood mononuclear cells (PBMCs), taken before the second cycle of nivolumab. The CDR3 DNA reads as TGTGCCAGCAGCACTGGACTAGCGGGAGGGGATGTCTCCTACGAGCAGTACTTC. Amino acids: CASSTGLAGGDVSYEQYF.